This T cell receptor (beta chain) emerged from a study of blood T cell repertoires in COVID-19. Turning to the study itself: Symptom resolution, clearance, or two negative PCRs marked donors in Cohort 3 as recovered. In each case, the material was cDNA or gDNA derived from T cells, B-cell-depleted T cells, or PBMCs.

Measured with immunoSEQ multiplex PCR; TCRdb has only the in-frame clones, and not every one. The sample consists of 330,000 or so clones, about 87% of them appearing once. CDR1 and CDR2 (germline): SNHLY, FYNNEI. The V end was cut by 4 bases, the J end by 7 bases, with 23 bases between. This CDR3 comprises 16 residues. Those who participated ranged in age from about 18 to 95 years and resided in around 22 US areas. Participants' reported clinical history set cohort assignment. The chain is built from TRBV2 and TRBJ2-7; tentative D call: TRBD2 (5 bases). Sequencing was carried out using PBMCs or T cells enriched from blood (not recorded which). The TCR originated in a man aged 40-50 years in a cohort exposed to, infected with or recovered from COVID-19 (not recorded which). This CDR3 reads CASSGLVREGPGEQYF. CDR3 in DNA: TGTGCCAGCAGTGGCCTAGTGAGAGAGGGTCCTGGTGAGCAGTACTTC.